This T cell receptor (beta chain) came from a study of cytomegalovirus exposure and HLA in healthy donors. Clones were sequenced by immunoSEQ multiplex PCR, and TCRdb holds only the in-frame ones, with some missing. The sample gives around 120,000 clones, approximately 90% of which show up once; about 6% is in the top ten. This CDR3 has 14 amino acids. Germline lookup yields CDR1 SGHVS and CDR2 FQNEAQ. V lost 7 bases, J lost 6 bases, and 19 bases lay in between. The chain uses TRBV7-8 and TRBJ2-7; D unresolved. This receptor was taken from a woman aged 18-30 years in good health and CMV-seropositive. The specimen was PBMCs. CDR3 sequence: CASTLNSRRLEQYF. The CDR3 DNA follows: TGTGCCAGCACCCTAAATAGCCGACGGCTCGAGCAGTACTTC.